A selection of T cell receptor beta chains follows, all from one sample in a study of blood T cells in healthy people across ages. In TCRdb, the 5' RACE reads were re-called with MiXCR into one record per CDR3 protein. This table has hundreds of thousands of distinct CDR3 sequences, around 30% appearing once. The sequenced sample consisted of blood. Source of these receptors: a woman aged 80 or over in good health. Both conserved end residues are part of each CDR3. D genes are given only for firm matches. Expanded clones are given a class, and other clones once, few, many or no size at all.

TRBJ2-1,TRBD2,TRBV5-4,.,TGTGCCAGCAGCTTGGTCCCGACTAGCAGGTACAATGAGCAGTTCTTC,CASSLVPTSRYNEQFF
TRBJ1-2,.,TRBV4-3,many,TGCGCCAGCAGCCAAGAAAGGAGCTATGGCTACACCTTC,CASSQERSYGYTF
TRBJ2-7,.,TRBV7-8,.,TGTGCCAGCAGCTCGCGGACGGTGGCGGGGGAGCAGTACTTC,CASSSRTVAGEQYF
TRBJ2-7,TRBD2,TRBV20-1,few,TGCAGTGCGAACTCCCGGGCGAGCGGGGGGGCGAATGAGCAGTACTTC,CSANSRASGGANEQYF
TRBJ2-5,TRBD1,TRBV2,many,TGTGCCAGCAGCGACCGACCGGGACAGGGGCAAGAGACCCAGTACTTC,CASSDRPGQGQETQYF
TRBJ2-5,TRBD1,TRBV20-1,many,TGCAGTGCCATCCGGACAGGGGGGGGAGAGACCCAGTACTTC,CSAIRTGGGETQYF
TRBJ2-7,.,TRBV20-1,.,TGCAGTGCTAGAGTTTCAGGGCGGGACTACGAGCAGTACTTC,CSARVSGRDYEQYF
TRBJ2-7,TRBD2,TRBV5-1,.,TGCGCCAGCAGCTTGGCGGGAGGCCTGTTCTACGAGCAGTACTTC,CASSLAGGLFYEQYF
TRBJ2-5,TRBD2,TRBV7-7,.,TGTGCCAGCAGCACTATTAGCGGGGGACCGACCCAGTACTTC,CASSTISGGPTQYF
TRBJ1-1,.,TRBV12-3/TRBV12-4,.,TGTGCCAGCAGTTTGTTACAGGCTATAGGGGTCACTGAAGCTTTCTTT,CASSLLQAIGVTEAFF
TRBJ1-1,.,TRBV11-3,.,TGTGCCAGCAGCTTAGAGAAGAAAAACACTGAAGCTTTCTTT,CASSLEKKNTEAFF
TRBJ2-4,.,TRBV20-1,few,TGCAGTGCCCCCTACCTAGCCAAAAACATTCAGTACTTC,CSAPYLAKNIQYF
TRBJ1-5,.,TRBV20-1,.,TGCAGTGCTAGAGAGCCACAGTATAGCAATCAGCCCCAGCATTTT,CSAREPQYSNQPQHF
TRBJ2-1,.,TRBV7-2,many,TGTGCCAGCAGTCGGACTATCCGGGACGGATACAATGAGCAGTTCTTC,CASSRTIRDGYNEQFF
TRBJ1-2,.,TRBV20-1,many,TGCAGTGCTAGAGATCGGGACGGATCCTATGGCTACACCTTC,CSARDRDGSYGYTF
TRBJ1-1,.,TRBV20-1,.,TGCAGTGCTAGAGATTGGGGAGGGAACACTGAAGCTTTCTTT,CSARDWGGNTEAFF